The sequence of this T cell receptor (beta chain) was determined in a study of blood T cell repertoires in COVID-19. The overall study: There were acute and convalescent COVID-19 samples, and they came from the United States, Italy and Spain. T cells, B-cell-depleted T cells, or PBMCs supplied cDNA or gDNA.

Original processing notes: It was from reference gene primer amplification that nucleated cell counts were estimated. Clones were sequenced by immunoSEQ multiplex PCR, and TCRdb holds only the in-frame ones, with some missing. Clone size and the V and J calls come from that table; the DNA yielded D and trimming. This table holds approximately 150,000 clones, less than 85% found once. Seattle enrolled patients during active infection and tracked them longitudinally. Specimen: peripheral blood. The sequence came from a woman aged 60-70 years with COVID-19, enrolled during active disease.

The CDR3 spells CASSLTRTGGSYEQYF. As DNA, the CDR3 is TGTGCCAGCAGTTTAACCCGGACAGGGGGCTCCTACGAGCAGTACTTC. V and J are TRBV27 and TRBJ2-7; 10 nucleotides match TRBD1. The CDR3 contains 16 residues. CDR1 is MNHEY and CDR2 is SMNVEV in the germline V gene (reference sequence). V was pared by 2 bases and J by 0 bases, with 4 bases of the junction left unmatched.